The 29 T cell receptor beta chains in this list originate from one sample, sequenced in a study of blood T cell repertoires in COVID-19. The assay was immunoSEQ multiplex PCR, and TCRdb's table has in-frame clones only and misses some. This table holds over 65,000 clones, 85% to 90% found once. The specimen was peripheral blood. These receptors came from a human donor in a cohort sampled during active COVID-19.

This clone appeared a few times. The chain couples TRBV27 to TRBJ2-5; D is unclear. The CDR3 loop spans 14 amino acids. V lost 0 bases and J lost 3, with 8 bases in between. The germline V gene has CDR1 MNHEY and CDR2 SMNVEV (reference sequence). The CDR3 region is CASSLSRAEETQYF. The DNA of the CDR3 is TGTGCCAGCAGTTTATCTAGAGCTGAAGAGACCCAGTACTTC.

The CDR3 region is CASSPTGPGNEKLFF. Here the CDR3 DNA reads TGTGCCAGCAGCCCGACAGGGCCGGGGAATGAAAAACTGTTTTTT. The chain joins TRBV7-3 to TRBJ1-4; the match to TRBD1 covers 7 bases. CDR3 size: 15 residues. Looked up from germline, CDR1 is SGHTA and CDR2 is FQGTGA. Trimming at V came to 5 bases and at J to 5 bases, leaving 8 bases not matched to a gene.

V is TRBV11-3 and J is TRBJ2-1; TRBD2 matches 12 bases. V trimming: 1 base; J trimming: 0 bases; junction bases outside the gene matches: 4. This CDR3 region has 18 residues. Germline loops: CDR1 SGHNT, CDR2 YENEEA. CDR3: CASSLGLAGDYSYNEQFF. DNA of the CDR3: TGTGCCAGCAGCTTAGGACTAGCGGGAGACTACTCCTACAATGAGCAGTTCTTC.

The chain joins TRBV5-5 to TRBJ2-2, with 7 positions matching TRBD1. Germline trimming cut 4 bases from V and 5 bases from J; bases unmatched to any gene: 5. Germline CDR1 is SGHKS and CDR2 is YYEKEE (reference sequence). The CDR3 has 14 amino acids. CDR3 residues: CASSVGQTTGELFF. CDR3 bases: TGTGCCAGCAGCGTGGGACAGACTACCGGGGAGCTGTTTTTT.

The V and J genes are TRBV6-5 and TRBJ2-2; 9 bases agree with TRBD1. Germline values: CDR1 MNHEY, CDR2 SVGAGI. The CDR3 sequence is 14 residues long. The V and J ends lost 5 bases and 4 bases, in that order; junction bases with no gene match: 2. CDR3 residues: CASSTGQGTGELFF. DNA of the CDR3: TGTGCCAGCAGTACGGGACAGGGCACCGGGGAGCTGTTTTTT.

This clone has just a few counts. V is TRBV28 and J is TRBJ1-2, with 7 bases that match TRBD1. Trimming cost V 2 bases and J 2 bases; bases outside gene matches: 11. There are 17 residues in the CDR3. Per germline, CDR1 MDHEN and CDR2 SYDVKM. The CDR3 loop reads CASSLTRNRGANYGYTF. The CDR3, as DNA: TGTGCCAGCAGTTTAACCCGAAACAGGGGAGCGAACTATGGCTACACCTTC.

V usage is TRBV6-2 or TRBV6-3 and J usage is TRBJ1-5; 8 bases are shared with TRBD1. This CDR3 is built from 15 residues. The junction had 8 bases not matched to a gene; V was cut back by 6 bases and J by 4 bases. The V gene's germline CDR1 is MNHEY and CDR2 SVGEGT. The CDR3 DNA sequence: TGTGCCAGCAGCAGGGCAGGGGGCCGGAATCAGCCCCAGCATTTT. Translating it yields CASSRAGGRNQPQHF.

This clone has more than one count but fewer than ten. The chain recombines TRBV28 with TRBJ1-5, with 7 positions matching TRBD1. The CDR3 sequence is 16 residues long. The J segment lost 0 bases and the V segment lost 5 bases, leaving 7 bases of the junction unmatched. Germline-derived CDR1 and CDR2 are MDHEN and SYDVKM. CDR3 region: CASSPRTGYSNQPQHF. The CDR3 bases are TGTGCCAGCAGTCCCCGGACAGGCTATAGCAATCAGCCCCAGCATTTT.

The chain is built from TRBV7-2 and TRBJ2-1; maybe TRBD2 (6 bases). V lost 5 bases and J lost 0, with 11 bases in between. The germline gives CDR1 SGHTA, CDR2 FQGNSA. This CDR3 region has 15 residues. The CDR3 loop reads CASSRAGSSYNEQFF. The CDR3 bases are TGTGCCAGCAGCCGGGCGGGGAGCTCCTACAATGAGCAGTTCTTC.

This chain uses TRBV9 with TRBJ2-7, with 12 positions matching TRBD2. Germline V gives CDR1 SGDLS, CDR2 YYNGEE. The CDR3 sequence is 18 residues long. V shed 4 bases, J shed 2 bases, and the junction held 13 bases outside the gene matches. The CDR3 DNA sequence: TGTGCCAGCAGCACAAGGGGGACTAGCGGGTCCTTACCCTACGAGCAGTACTTC. This sequence encodes CASSTRGTSGSLPYEQYF.

The V gene is TRBV2, the J gene TRBJ2-1, with TRBD2 matching 7 bases. Unmatched junction bases numbered 12, after V lost 2 bases and J lost 8 bases. CDR3 length equals 16 residues. Germline V gene sequence: CDR1 SNHLY, CDR2 FYNNEI. The CDR3 DNA reads TGTGCCAGCAGTGAATCAGCTAGCGGCCACCGGGATGAGCAGTTCTTC. Translated, it gives CASSESASGHRDEQFF. Looking up the rest from reference TRBV2 and TRBJ2-1 gives the full variable domain: EPEVTQTPSHQVTQMGQEVILRCVPISNHLYFYWYRQILGQKVEFLVSFYNNEISEKSEIFDDQFSVERPDGSNFTLKIRSTKLEDSAMYFCASSESASGHRDEQFFGPGTRLTVL.

The chain employs TRBV19 and TRBJ2-1; TRBD1 might be the D (6 bases). There are 15 residues in the CDR3. V was pared by 2 bases and J by 3 bases, with 11 bases between. Germline lookup yields CDR1 LNHDA and CDR2 SQIVND (reference sequence). The CDR3 DNA follows: TGTGCCAGTAGTATACAGGGGCTGGTCTACAATGAGCAGTTCTTC. It yields the protein CASSIQGLVYNEQFF.

This chain joins TRBV11-2 and TRBJ2-1; 10 bases are shared with TRBD1. The length of the CDR3 is 16 residues. Germline V gene sequence: CDR1 SGHAT, CDR2 FQNNGV. Trimming removed 3 bases from V and 4 bases from J; junction bases left unmatched: 6. The CDR3 protein is CASSLWGTGDYNEQFF. The DNA of the CDR3 is TGTGCCAGCAGCTTGTGGGGGACAGGGGATTACAATGAGCAGTTCTTC.

This sequence joins TRBV7-3 and TRBJ1-5, with 8 bases lining up with TRBD1. V was pared by 6 bases and J by 0 bases, with 16 bases of the junction left unmatched. CDR1 and CDR2 (germline): SGHTA, FQGTGA. This CDR3 spans 19 amino acids. In nucleotides, the CDR3 is TGTGCCAGCAGTCACCATACGGACAGGGTCCTTCCTAGCAATCAGCCCCAGCATTTT. It yields the protein CASSHHTDRVLPSNQPQHF.

The rearrangement links TRBV28 to TRBJ1-2, with D possibly TRBD1 on 5 matching bases. This CDR3 spans 14 amino acids. Germline CDR1 is MDHEN and CDR2 is SYDVKM. The V and J ends lost 7 bases and 7 bases respectively, with 19 bases between them. The CDR3 loop reads CASTQAGRAGGYTF. CDR3 nucleotide sequence: TGTGCCAGCACCCAAGCTGGCAGGGCAGGTGGCTACACCTTC.

The chain couples TRBV27 to TRBJ2-1, with 10 bases lining up with TRBD2. The germline CDR1 and CDR2 sequences are MNHEY and SMNVEV (reference sequence). Trimming removed 7 bases from V and 4 bases from J; junction bases left unmatched: 7. CDR3 length: 15 amino acids. CDR3 sequence (DNA): TGTGCCAGCATCTCCGGACTAGCGGATTACAATGAGCAGTTCTTC. Protein sequence: CASISGLADYNEQFF.

V gene TRBV7-8 combines with J gene TRBJ2-1, with 10 nucleotides matching TRBD2. Germline V gene data show CDR1 as SGHVS and CDR2 as FQNEAQ. There are 18 residues in the CDR3. V lost 5 bases to trimming and J lost 7 bases; unmatched junction nucleotides: 17. Here the CDR3 DNA reads TGTGCCAGCAGCGCTAGCGGGAGCTTTTATTTTACCCCTAATGAGCAGTTCTTC. Its protein is CASSASGSFYFTPNEQFF.

The chain has TRBV19 and TRBJ1-4; D is unresolved. Trimming cost V 5 bases and J 5 bases, with 12 bases left between them. The CDR3 contains 14 residues. The germline V gene encodes CDR1 LNHDA and CDR2 SQIVND (reference sequence). The CDR3 loop reads CASSSRPGNEKLFF. Here the CDR3 DNA reads TGTGCCAGTAGTTCGCGGCCGGGGAATGAAAAACTGTTTTTT.

The chain links TRBV4-2 to TRBJ1-2, with TRBD1 matching 7 bases. This CDR3 is built from 15 residues. J was trimmed by 7 bases and V by 10 bases; bases with no gene match: 18. Germline V gene data show CDR1 as LGHNA and CDR2 as YNFKEQ. CDR3: CATSRTAEGAGGYTF. The CDR3 DNA reads TGTGCCACCTCCCGGACCGCGGAGGGGGCGGGTGGCTACACCTTC.

V usage is TRBV5-1 and J usage is TRBJ1-1, with TRBD1 matching 7 bases. CDR1 and CDR2 (germline): SGHRS, YFSETQ. The CDR3 is 14 residues long. Losses at the gene ends were 0 bases for V and 4 bases for J; bases not matched to a gene: 3. CDR3 sequence (DNA): TGCGCCAGCAGCTTGGCAACAGGGGCCACTGAAGCTTTCTTT. Amino acid sequence: CASSLATGATEAFF.

V and J are TRBV4-1 and TRBJ2-7; D is unresolved. This CDR3 has 15 residues. Trimming took 1 base from V and 0 from J, leaving 10 bases between them. Germline V gene data show CDR1 as MGHRA and CDR2 as YSYEKL. The CDR3 loop is CASSQGEASSYEQYF. The DNA of the CDR3 is TGCGCCAGCAGCCAAGGAGAAGCGAGCTCCTACGAGCAGTACTTC.

This chain links TRBV7-2 with TRBJ1-2, with 10 bases identical to TRBD1. The CDR3 covers 17 residues. Germline V gene data show CDR1 as SGHTA and CDR2 as FQGNSA. The V segment lost 5 bases and the J segment 0 bases; nucleotides outside the gene matches: 9. The DNA for the CDR3 is TGTGCCAGCAGCCCCGGACAGGGGGGGATACCTAACTATGGCTACACCTTC. The encoded protein is CASSPGQGGIPNYGYTF. The complete variable domain, with remaining parts taken from reference TRBV7-2 and TRBJ1-2, reads GAGVSQSPSNKVTEKGKDVELRCDPISGHTALYWYRQSLGQGLEFLIYFQGNSAPDKSGLPSDRFSAERTGGSVSTLTIQRTQQEDSAVYLCASSPGQGGIPNYGYTFGSGTRLTVV.

This clone is a singleton in its sample. The chain employs TRBV6-4 and TRBJ2-3; 7 bases are shared with TRBD2. J was trimmed by 1 base and V by 2 bases; bases with no gene match: 3. This CDR3 has 15 residues. Per germline, CDR1 MRHNA and CDR2 SNTAGT. The CDR3 sequence is CASSDGAGGTDTQYF. DNA of the CDR3: TGTGCCAGCAGTGACGGGGCGGGAGGCACAGATACGCAGTATTTT.

This clone has just one count. The chain carries TRBV5-8 and TRBJ2-4; TRBD1 might be the D (6 bases). V gave up 0 bases and J gave up 2 bases, with 21 bases separating them. CDR1 is SGHTS and CDR2 is YDEGEE in the germline V gene. The CDR3 is 19 residues long. CDR3 sequence: CASSLVSGTGKVSKNIQYF. The CDR3 DNA follows: TGTGCCAGCAGCTTGGTATCGGGAACAGGGAAGGTTTCCAAAAACATTCAGTACTTC.

This sequence joins TRBV7-2 and TRBJ2-7; 9 nucleotides align to TRBD2. The length of the CDR3 is 15 residues. Germline V gene data show CDR1 as SGHTA and CDR2 as FQGNSA. The V segment lost 4 bases and the J segment 7 bases; nucleotides outside the gene matches: 11. CDR3 residues: CASSSQAGGRGEQYF. CDR3 nucleotide sequence: TGTGCCAGCAGCTCCCAAGCGGGAGGACGGGGAGAGCAGTACTTC.

The chain recombines TRBV12-3 or TRBV12-4 with TRBJ1-2, with 11 bases fitting TRBD1. V lost 5 bases and J lost 8; bases outside the gene matches: 4. The CDR3 runs 13 residues. Here the CDR3 DNA reads TGTGCCAGCAGTGGACAGGGGGCACGAGGCTACACCTTC. Its translation: CASSGQGARGYTF.

The chain joins TRBV18 to TRBJ2-1, with TRBD1 identical over 10 bases. The CDR3 runs to 18 residues. Germline CDR1 KGHSH, CDR2 LQKENI. The ends lost 0 bases at V and 3 bases at J; junction bases unmatched: 8. The CDR3 reads CASSPPAGRTGGYNEQFF. The DNA of the CDR3 is TGTGCCAGCTCACCACCGGCAGGACGGACAGGGGGCTACAATGAGCAGTTCTTC.

The chain carries TRBV5-4 and TRBJ2-3; 11 nucleotides agree with TRBD2. From germline, CDR1 is SGHNT and CDR2 YYREEE (reference sequence). With V trimmed by 7 bases and J by 1 base, 20 bases remained unmatched. The CDR3 loop spans 20 amino acids. The chain's CDR3 is CASWPGGIAGGPMGTDTQYF. For the CDR3, the DNA is TGTGCCAGCTGGCCGGGGGGTATAGCGGGAGGGCCGATGGGCACAGATACGCAGTATTTT.

The V call is TRBV5-1, the J call TRBJ2-1; 10 bases are shared with TRBD2. This CDR3 has 14 amino acids. CDR1 SGHRS and CDR2 YFSETQ come from the germline V gene. Unmatched junction bases numbered 4, after V lost 1 base and J lost 9 bases. CDR3 bases: TGCGCCAGCAGCTTGCCTAGCGGGAGTGGTGAGCAGTTCTTC. Translation: CASSLPSGSGEQFF.